This T cell receptor beta chain was profiled in a study of cytomegalovirus exposure and HLA in healthy donors. As regards this clone: The antigen remains undetermined.

60 Vbeta and 13 Jbeta primers were used in PCR. Repertoires were generated with immunoSEQ multiplex PCR, while TCRdb's copy carries only in-frame clones and drops some. The table records roughly 130,000 clones, 80% of them present only once. The study's findings and limits: Previously analyzed data showed that most TCR beta V segments were productive at a frequency of about 90% or about 30%. Later analysis placed DRB1 highest and HLA-C lowest in TCR association rates, which differed by HLA locus.

The receptor's source is a young man in good health and CMV-seronegative. Material: PBMCs.

This CDR3 reads CASSFYSNQPQHF. The CDR3 nucleotides read TGTGCCAGCAGCTTCTATAGCAATCAGCCCCAGCATTTT. The rearrangement joins TRBV7-8 to TRBJ1-5; D unresolved. The germline gives CDR1 SGHVS, CDR2 FQNEAQ. The V end was cut by 3 bases, the J end by 0 bases, with 3 bases between. This CDR3 has 13 residues.